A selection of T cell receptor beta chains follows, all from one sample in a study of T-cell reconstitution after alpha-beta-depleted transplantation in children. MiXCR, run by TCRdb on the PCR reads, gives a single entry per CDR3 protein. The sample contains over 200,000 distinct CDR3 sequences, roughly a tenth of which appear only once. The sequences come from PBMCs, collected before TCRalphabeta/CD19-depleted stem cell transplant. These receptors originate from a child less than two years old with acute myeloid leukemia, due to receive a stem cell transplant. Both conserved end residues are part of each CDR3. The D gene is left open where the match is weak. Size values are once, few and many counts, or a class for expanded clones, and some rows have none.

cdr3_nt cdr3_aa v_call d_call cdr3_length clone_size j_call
TGTGCCAGCAGCCAGGGCAGGACTAGCGGCTACAATGAGCAGTTCTTC CASSQGRTSGYNEQFF TRBV3-1 TRBD2 16 . TRBJ2-1
TGTGCCAGCTCACCACCGGCAGGGAGGTACACTGAAGCTTTCTTT CASSPPAGRYTEAFF TRBV18 . 15 many TRBJ1-1
TGCAGTGCCCTCTCGGGACAGCTATACGAGCAGTACTTC CSALSGQLYEQYF TRBV20-1 TRBD1 13 many TRBJ2-7
TGTGCCAGCAGTTTGGGCGGCGGGAGGGCCGCGAACACCGGGGAGCTGTTTTTT CASSLGGGRAANTGELFF TRBV12-3/TRBV12-4 TRBD2 18 . TRBJ2-2
TGCAGCGTTGAAGACCCTGGACAGTACGAGCAGTACTTC CSVEDPGQYEQYF TRBV29-1 . 13 many TRBJ2-7
TGTGCCAGCACCCTCCTCCAGGGTACTGAAGCTTTCTTT CASTLLQGTEAFF TRBV6-2/TRBV6-3 . 13 many TRBJ1-1
TGTGCCAGCAGCCATACTCGCTATGAGCAGTTCTTC CASSHTRYEQFF TRBV11-2 . 12 many TRBJ2-1
TGTGCCAGCAGCCAAGACGGAAGCTTAATGAGAAAAGAGACCCAGTACTTC CASSQDGSLMRKETQYF TRBV4-2 . 17 many TRBJ2-5
TGTGCCAGCAGCGAAACCATCCGGGTCACTGAAGCTTTCTTT CASSETIRVTEAFF TRBV3-1 . 14 many TRBJ1-1
TGCGCCAGCAGTGCCCGCCAATGGGACGGGGATACGCAGTATTTT CASSARQWDGDTQYF TRBV10-2 . 15 few TRBJ2-3
TGTGCCAGCAGCGGAAGGACAGGGGACGCGCTCATCACAGATACGCAGTATTTT CASSGRTGDALITDTQYF TRBV9 TRBD1 18 many TRBJ2-3
TGTGCCAGCAGCTCCCCTCCGGGTAGCGGCTACAATGAGCAGTTCTTC CASSSPPGSGYNEQFF TRBV7-2 . 16 . TRBJ2-1
TGCAGTGCTCAATACCCCAGGGGAGTTGGGGTGAACACTGAAGCTTTCTTT CSAQYPRGVGVNTEAFF TRBV20-1 . 17 many TRBJ1-1
TGTGCCAGCAGCATCAACTGGGGCTACGAGCAGTACTTC CASSINWGYEQYF TRBV28 . 13 . TRBJ2-7
TGTGCCAGCAGCTTAGTAGGGTTGCGCTCTGGAAACACCATATATTTT CASSLVGLRSGNTIYF TRBV7-2 . 16 many TRBJ1-3
TGCAGCGTTGAGGAGGGTATGAACACTGAAGCTTTCTTT CSVEEGMNTEAFF TRBV29-1 . 13 many TRBJ1-1
TGTGCCAGCAGCTTAAAGAAGGGATCATTAACCGCAGATACGCAGTATTTT CASSLKKGSLTADTQYF TRBV7-2 . 17 many TRBJ2-3
TGTGCCAGCAGCTCGGGACTAGCTCCCGAGCAGTACTTC CASSSGLAPEQYF TRBV7-9 TRBD2 13 . TRBJ2-7
TGTGCCAGCAGCTCCAGGGGATTAGGCAATCAGCCCCAGCATTTT CASSSRGLGNQPQHF TRBV13 . 15 many TRBJ1-5
TGTGCCAGCAGCATCACCCGGGATACGCCCTACGAGCAGTACTTC CASSITRDTPYEQYF TRBV9 . 15 many TRBJ2-7
TGCAGTGCTAGAGCCGGGACTATCTCCTACAATGAGCAGTTCTTC CSARAGTISYNEQFF TRBV20-1 TRBD2 15 many TRBJ2-1
TGCAGCGTTGAAGATCGAGGGGAGCAGTACTTC CSVEDRGEQYF TRBV29-1 . 11 many TRBJ2-7
TGCAGCGCTGGGACTAGCGGGAGGGCCGGTACGCAGTATTTT CSAGTSGRAGTQYF TRBV29-1 TRBD2 14 many TRBJ2-3
TGTGCCAGCAGTTATCAGGGCTCCTACAATGAGCAGTTCTTC CASSYQGSYNEQFF TRBV6-2/TRBV6-3 . 14 many TRBJ2-1
TGTGCCACCAGCAGAGATCTGGAGGGCAATGAGCAGTTCTTC CATSRDLEGNEQFF TRBV15 . 14 many TRBJ2-1
TGTGCCAGCGCAGAGGATACGCAGTATTTT CASAEDTQYF TRBV7-9 . 10 few TRBJ2-3
TGTGCCAGCAGCAGGGACTCGCTTCGGGAGCAGTACTTC CASSRDSLREQYF TRBV2 . 13 . TRBJ2-7
TGCAGTCCCAGCCGGAAGGGGGGAGGTTACGAGCAGTACTTC CSPSRKGGGYEQYF TRBV20-1 . 14 many TRBJ2-7
TGTGCCAGCAGCTTAGGACGGGGGGGACCCTACAATGAGCAGTTCTTC CASSLGRGGPYNEQFF TRBV11-2 TRBD2 16 many TRBJ2-1
TGCGCCAGCAGCTCCACTCCCGACTTCATAGATACGCGGTATTTT CASSSTPDFIDTRYF TRBV5-1 . 15 . TRBJ2-3
TGTGCCGTACAGGGGGCAGGACAGCCCCAGCATTTT CAVQGAGQPQHF TRBV28 TRBD1 12 many TRBJ1-5